These 21 T cell receptor beta chains were all obtained from the same sample, sequenced in a study of regulatory T cells in long-lasting Graves disease. Indicated time point: newly diagnosed GD, antithyroid drugs for less than 3 months. RNA isolated from PBMCs was used to make the TCR library. Relying on iRepertoire HTBI primers and Arm-PCR of CDR3 regions, the team built TCR beta libraries. TCRdb re-called the multiplex PCR reads with MiXCR, one entry per CDR3 protein. Of around 500,000 distinct CDR3 sequences in the sample, roughly 13% were seen once. These data were also filed under a second study, of T cells in Graves' hyperthyroidism and ophthalmopathy.

The material was peripheral blood mononuclear cells (PBMCs), obtained at new diagnosis, from a patient treated with antithyroid drugs. These receptors all stem from a man in his thirties or forties with Graves disease.

This chain uses TRBV20-1 with TRBJ2-5; unclear D gene. From germline, CDR1 is DFQATT and CDR2 SNEGSKA (reference sequence). Trimming left V 7 bases short and J 5 bases short, with 11 bases between. There are 11 residues in the CDR3. This chain's CDR3 is CSGERSETQYF. The CDR3 bases are TGCAGTGGCGAGCGTTCGGAGACCCAGTACTTC.

The rearrangement uses TRBV3-1 and TRBJ2-6, with no clear D. Trimming took 4 bases from V and 4 from J, leaving 17 bases between them. The length of the CDR3 is 17 residues. Germline V CDR1 and CDR2: LGHDT, YNNKEL (reference sequence). CDR3 amino acids: CASSPDRLQAGANVLTF. The CDR3 DNA sequence: TGTGCCAGCAGCCCCGATCGACTCCAGGCCGGGGCCAACGTCCTGACTTTC.

This clonotype occurred many times. This sequence joins TRBV5-1 and TRBJ1-1, with D possibly being TRBD1 (5 bases). The CDR3 has 15 residues. In germline, CDR1 is SGHRS, CDR2 YFSETQ. V was cut by 2 bases and J by 0 bases, with 11 bases left in between. The CDR3 here is CASSFQTAMNTEAFF. In DNA, the CDR3 is TGCGCCAGCAGCTTCCAGACAGCCATGAACACTGAAGCTTTCTTT.

The chain uses TRBV4-1 and TRBJ1-5, with TRBD1 matching 9 bases. Trimming cost V 7 bases and J 2 bases; bases outside gene matches: 6. The germline V gene has CDR1 MGHRA and CDR2 YSYEKL. The CDR3 consists of 15 residues. In DNA form, the CDR3 reads TGCGCCAGCACCCCAGGGGACAGGGGCAATCAGCCCCAGCATTTT. It encodes CASTPGDRGNQPQHF.

On this clonotype itself: Possible read error: a much larger clone is one base away. The chain is built from TRBV5-4 and TRBJ2-7; the D is unclear. Germline loops: CDR1 SGHNT, CDR2 YYREEE (reference sequence). Trimming took 2 bases from V and 6 from J, leaving 9 bases between them. The CDR3 totals 12 residues. CDR3 residues: CASSFTSSEQYF. Here the CDR3 DNA reads TGTGCCAGCAGCTTTACGAGTAGCGAGCAGTACTTC.

This clonotype has at least ten counts. J is TRBJ1-6 and V is TRBV20-1; unclear D gene. The germline V and J ends were trimmed by 0 bases and 5 bases, with 8 bases remaining between them. Per the germline V gene, CDR1 is DFQATT and CDR2 is SNEGSKA (reference sequence). The CDR3 has 14 residues. CDR3 sequence: CSARDIRNNSPLHF. The CDR3 DNA follows: TGCAGTGCTAGAGATATACGGAATAATTCACCCCTCCACTTT.

Ten or more counts support this clonotype. The chain has TRBV20-1 and TRBJ2-1; TRBD2 aligns across 8 bases. The CDR3 length is 14 residues. The trim removed 6 bases at V and 9 bases at J, leaving 13 bases unmatched. In germline, CDR1 is DFQATT, CDR2 SNEGSKA (reference sequence). The DNA of the CDR3 is TGCAGTGCCCAGACTAGCGCCCGGGCCGGTGAGCAGTTCTTC. It yields the protein CSAQTSARAGEQFF.

This clonotype was seen a handful of times. V usage is TRBV6-5 and J usage is TRBJ1-3; D may be TRBD1 (5 bases). V lost 6 bases, J lost 0 bases, and 15 bases lay in between. The CDR3 runs 16 residues. Per germline, CDR1 MNHEY and CDR2 SVGAGI. The CDR3 nucleotides are TGTGCCAGCAGCTACGAGGGACGCCTCTCTGGAAACACCATATATTTT. This encodes CASSYEGRLSGNTIYF.

This clonotype has a count of ten or more. This chain connects TRBV7-9 to TRBJ2-3, with D hard to call. V dropped 5 bases and J dropped 0 bases, with 15 bases sitting between them. Germline-derived CDR1 and CDR2 are SEHNR and FQNEAQ (reference sequence). The length of the CDR3 is 16 residues. The DNA of the CDR3 is TGTGCCAGCAGCCCGGTCGCCCGTTCTAGCACAGATACGCAGTATTTT. This encodes CASSPVARSSTDTQYF.

The V and J genes are TRBV9 and TRBJ1-6; 10 positions match TRBD1. This CDR3 comprises 14 residues. Germline CDR1 SGDLS, CDR2 YYNGEE. After removal of 3 bases from V and 12 bases from J, the junction contained 6 bases not matched to a gene. CDR3 DNA: TGTGCCAGCAGCGCCGGGACAGGGGAGAAACCCCTCCACTTT. Its translation is CASSAGTGEKPLHF.

The table lists this clonotype with many counts. The chain carries TRBV7-8 and TRBJ2-1; 8 nucleotides match TRBD2. Per germline, CDR1 SGHVS and CDR2 FQNEAQ. This CDR3 has 13 residues. J lost 8 bases, V lost 5 bases, and 5 bases had no gene match. The CDR3 reads CASSLSGSDEQFF. The CDR3, as DNA: TGTGCCAGCAGCCTCAGCGGGAGCGATGAGCAGTTCTTC.

This clonotype was observed at least ten times. The rearrangement links TRBV27 to TRBJ2-1; tentatively, D is TRBD2 (6 bases). This CDR3 comprises 14 residues. V was shortened by 8 bases and J by 6 bases, with 17 bases between the two germline ends. Per the germline V gene, CDR1 is MNHEY and CDR2 is SMNVEV (reference sequence). CDR3 coding DNA: TGTGCCAGCGTCTCGCCGGGACTTTCCAATGAGCAGTTCTTC. It specifies CASVSPGLSNEQFF.

The rearrangement uses TRBV6-1 and TRBJ2-7; the match to TRBD2 covers 12 bases. V gave up 7 bases and J gave up 5 bases; unmatched junction bases: 9. Germline-derived CDR1 and CDR2 are MNHNS and SASEGT. The CDR3 loop spans 15 amino acids. The CDR3: CASKILTSGSNEQYF. The CDR3 nucleotides are TGTGCCAGCAAGATATTGACTAGCGGGAGCAACGAGCAGTACTTC.

This clonotype came up many times. The chain combines TRBV11-2 with TRBJ2-1; the match to TRBD1 covers 7 bases. J gave up 2 bases and V 4 bases, and 5 bases lay outside the gene matches. Germline values: CDR1 SGHAT, CDR2 FQNNGV. The CDR3 extends over 15 amino acids. CDR3: CASSSDRDPYNEQFF. Here the CDR3 DNA reads TGTGCCAGCAGCTCAGACAGGGACCCCTACAATGAGCAGTTCTTC.

This clonotype was seen a handful of times. This chain links TRBV7-8 with TRBJ2-7; D unclear. Germline V gene data show CDR1 as SGHVS and CDR2 as FQNEAQ. V shed 5 bases and J shed 2 bases, with 10 bases lying between them. CDR3 length equals 13 residues. Here the CDR3 reads CASSARLTYEQYF. The CDR3 bases are TGTGCCAGCAGCGCGCGCCTGACCTACGAGCAGTACTTC.

The sample holds a few counts of this clonotype. Written as DNA, the CDR3 is TGTGCCAGCAGCCCCTGCCCGGACAAGAGGAATGAGCAGTTCTTC. Amino acid sequence: CASSPCPDKRNEQFF. V gene TRBV28 combines with J gene TRBJ2-1; D perhaps matches TRBD1 (5 bases). V lost 6 bases, J lost 7 bases, and 19 bases lay in between. This CDR3 is built from 15 residues. CDR1 is MDHEN and CDR2 is SYDVKM in the germline V gene.

In its sample, this clonotype was seen many times. The V call is TRBV7-8, the J call TRBJ2-7, with unresolved D. The V end was cut by 3 bases, the J end by 0 bases, with 9 bases between. The CDR3 loop spans 14 amino acids. The germline V gene has CDR1 SGHVS and CDR2 FQNEAQ. The CDR3: CASSFPDGSYEQYF. The CDR3 coding sequence is TGTGCCAGCAGCTTTCCTGACGGCTCCTACGAGCAGTACTTC.

This clonotype was found many times. The chain carries TRBV6-1 and TRBJ1-2; no firm D call. The ends were cut back, 6 bases at V and 7 bases at J, with 15 bases in the middle. This CDR3 contains 13 residues. CDR1 and CDR2 (germline): MNHNS, SASEGT. The CDR3 DNA sequence: TGTGCCAGCAGCACCCTCTACGAGGCTGGCTACACCTTC. It yields the protein CASSTLYEAGYTF.

The chain combines TRBV10-2 with TRBJ2-3, with D maybe TRBD2 (5 bases). Per germline, CDR1 WSHSY and CDR2 SAAADI. V was pared by 5 bases and J by 3 bases, with 15 bases between. This CDR3 has 15 residues. The CDR3 is CASSQLGAGTDTQYF. DNA for the CDR3: TGCGCCAGCAGTCAACTGGGAGCCGGGACAGATACGCAGTATTTT.

This clonotype has at least ten counts. The chain recombines TRBV10-3 with TRBJ1-5; D perhaps matches TRBD1 (5 bases). Trimming took 3 bases from V and 1 from J, leaving 7 bases between them. The CDR3 spans 14 residues. From germline, CDR1 is ENHRY and CDR2 SYGVKD. As DNA, the CDR3 is TGTGCCATCAGTGATCGACAGAGCAATCAGCCCCAGCATTTT. Translation gives CAISDRQSNQPQHF.

The V and J genes are TRBV7-3 and TRBJ2-2; D call uncertain. The CDR3 is made up of 16 amino acids. Germline lookup yields CDR1 SGHTA and CDR2 FQGTGA. Trimming removed 2 bases from V and 5 bases from J, with 15 bases in between. CDR3 sequence: CASSLAKTRVTGELFF. CDR3 DNA: TGTGCCAGCAGCTTAGCCAAGACCCGCGTTACCGGGGAGCTGTTTTTT.